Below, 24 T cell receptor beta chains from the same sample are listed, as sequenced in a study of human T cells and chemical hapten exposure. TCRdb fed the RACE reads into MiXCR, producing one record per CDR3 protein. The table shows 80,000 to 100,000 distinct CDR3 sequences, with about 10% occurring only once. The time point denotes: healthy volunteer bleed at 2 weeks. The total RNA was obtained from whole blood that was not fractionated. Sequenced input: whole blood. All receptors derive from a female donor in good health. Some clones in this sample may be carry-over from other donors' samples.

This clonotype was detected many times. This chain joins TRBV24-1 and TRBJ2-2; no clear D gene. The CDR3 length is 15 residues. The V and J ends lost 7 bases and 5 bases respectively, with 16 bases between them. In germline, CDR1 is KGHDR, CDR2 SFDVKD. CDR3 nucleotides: TGTGCCACCAGGCCCCCAGGTGATGGGACCGGGGAGCTGTTTTTT. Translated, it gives CATRPPGDGTGELFF.

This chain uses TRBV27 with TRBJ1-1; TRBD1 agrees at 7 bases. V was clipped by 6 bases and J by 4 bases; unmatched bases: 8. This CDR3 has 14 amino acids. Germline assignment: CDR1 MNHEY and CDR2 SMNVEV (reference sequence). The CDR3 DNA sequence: TGTGCCAGCAGCCTGACAGGGTTGAGCACTGAAGCTTTCTTT. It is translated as CASSLTGLSTEAFF.

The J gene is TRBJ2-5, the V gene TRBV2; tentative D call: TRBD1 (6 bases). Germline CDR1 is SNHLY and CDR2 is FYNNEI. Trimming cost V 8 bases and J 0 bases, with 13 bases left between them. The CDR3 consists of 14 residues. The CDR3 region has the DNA TGTGCCAGCTATCACAGGGCGAACCAAGAGACCCAGTACTTC. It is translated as CASYHRANQETQYF.

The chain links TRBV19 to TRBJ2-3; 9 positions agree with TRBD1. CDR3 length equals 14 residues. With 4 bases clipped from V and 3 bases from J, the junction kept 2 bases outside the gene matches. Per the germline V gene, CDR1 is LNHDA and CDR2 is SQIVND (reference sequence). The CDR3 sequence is CASSNRGRTDTQYF. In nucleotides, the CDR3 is TGTGCCAGTAGTAACAGGGGGCGTACAGATACGCAGTATTTT. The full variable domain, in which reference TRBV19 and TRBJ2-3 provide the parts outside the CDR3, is DGGITQSPKYLFRKEGQNVTLSCEQNLNHDAMYWYRQDPGQGLRLIYYSQIVNDFQKGDIAEGYSVSREKKESFPLTVTSAQKNPTAFYLCASSNRGRTDTQYFGPGTRLTVL.

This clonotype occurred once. CDR3 protein: CASSYLGAYEQYF. CDR3 DNA: TGTGCCAGCAGTTACCTAGGGGCCTACGAGCAGTACTTC. The chain links TRBV7-9 to TRBJ2-7; tentatively, D is TRBD1 (5 bases). V lost 6 bases and J lost 2, with 11 bases in between. The CDR3 covers 13 residues. Germline CDR1 and CDR2: SEHNR and FQNEAQ (reference sequence).

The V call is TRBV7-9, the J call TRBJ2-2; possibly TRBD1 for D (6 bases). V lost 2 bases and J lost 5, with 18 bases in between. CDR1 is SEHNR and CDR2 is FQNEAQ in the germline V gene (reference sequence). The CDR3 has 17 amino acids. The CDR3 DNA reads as TGTGCCAGCAGCTTATTGGGCAGGGGATTCGTAACCGGGGAGCTGTTTTTT. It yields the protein CASSLLGRGFVTGELFF.

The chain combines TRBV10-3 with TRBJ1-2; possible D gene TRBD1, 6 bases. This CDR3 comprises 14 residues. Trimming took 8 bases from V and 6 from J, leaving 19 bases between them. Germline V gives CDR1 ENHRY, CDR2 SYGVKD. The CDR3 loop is CAISTGRGEDGYTF. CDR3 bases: TGTGCCATCTCGACAGGCAGGGGTGAGGATGGCTACACCTTC.

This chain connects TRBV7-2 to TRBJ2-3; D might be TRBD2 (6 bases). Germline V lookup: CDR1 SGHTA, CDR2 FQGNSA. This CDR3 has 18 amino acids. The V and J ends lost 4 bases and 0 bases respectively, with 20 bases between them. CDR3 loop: CASSSFRRRARSTDTQYF. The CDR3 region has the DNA TGTGCCAGCAGCTCCTTTCGCCGGAGGGCCAGGAGCACAGATACGCAGTATTTT.

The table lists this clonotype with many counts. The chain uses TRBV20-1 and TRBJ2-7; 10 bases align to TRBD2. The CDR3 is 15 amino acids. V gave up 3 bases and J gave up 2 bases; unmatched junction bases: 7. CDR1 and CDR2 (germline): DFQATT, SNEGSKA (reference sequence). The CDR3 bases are TGCAGTGCTAGCCAACGAGCGGGAGGGACCTACGAGCAGTACTTC. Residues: CSASQRAGGTYEQYF.

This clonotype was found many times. The CDR3 bases are TGCGCCAGCAGCCAAATCCTTGACAGGGAGGACTATGGCTACACCTTC. This gives the protein CASSQILDREDYGYTF. This sequence joins TRBV4-1 and TRBJ1-2, with 7 positions matching TRBD1. The junction had 9 bases not matched to a gene; V was cut back by 2 bases and J by 3 bases. Germline V CDR1 and CDR2: MGHRA, YSYEKL. The CDR3 covers 16 residues.

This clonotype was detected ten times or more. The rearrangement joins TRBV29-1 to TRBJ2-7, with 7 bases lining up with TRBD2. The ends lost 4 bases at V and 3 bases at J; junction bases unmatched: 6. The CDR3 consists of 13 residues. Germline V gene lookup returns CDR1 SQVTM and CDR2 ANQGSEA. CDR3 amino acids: CSVVGAGDYEQYF. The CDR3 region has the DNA TGCAGCGTTGTTGGCGCGGGAGACTACGAGCAGTACTTC.

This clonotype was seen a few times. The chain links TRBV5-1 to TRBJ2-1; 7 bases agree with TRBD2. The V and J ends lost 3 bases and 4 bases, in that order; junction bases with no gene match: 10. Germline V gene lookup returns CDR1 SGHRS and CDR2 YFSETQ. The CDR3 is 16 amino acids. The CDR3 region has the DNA TGCGCCAGCAGCTCGGGGGGACTCCCGGGGTACAATGAGCAGTTCTTC. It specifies CASSSGGLPGYNEQFF.

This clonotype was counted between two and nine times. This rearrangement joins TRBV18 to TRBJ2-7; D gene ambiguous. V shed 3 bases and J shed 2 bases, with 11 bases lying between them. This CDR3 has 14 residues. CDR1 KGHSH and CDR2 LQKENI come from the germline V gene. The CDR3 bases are TGTGCCAGCTCACCCGTAGGTGTAACCTACGAGCAGTACTTC. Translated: CASSPVGVTYEQYF.

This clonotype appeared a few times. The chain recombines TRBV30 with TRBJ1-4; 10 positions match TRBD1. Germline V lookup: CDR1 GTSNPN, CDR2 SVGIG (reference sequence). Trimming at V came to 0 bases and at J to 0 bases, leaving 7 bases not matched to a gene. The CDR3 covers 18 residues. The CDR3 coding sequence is TGTGCCTGGAGTGTAAGGAGGACAGGGGGGCCAACTAATGAAAAACTGTTTTTT. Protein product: CAWSVRRTGGPTNEKLFF.

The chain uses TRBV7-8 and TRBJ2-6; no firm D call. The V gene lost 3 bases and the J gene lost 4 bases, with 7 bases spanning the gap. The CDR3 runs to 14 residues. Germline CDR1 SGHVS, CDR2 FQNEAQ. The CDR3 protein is CASSFYRGANVLTF. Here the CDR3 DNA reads TGTGCCAGCAGCTTCTATCGAGGGGCCAACGTCCTGACTTTC.

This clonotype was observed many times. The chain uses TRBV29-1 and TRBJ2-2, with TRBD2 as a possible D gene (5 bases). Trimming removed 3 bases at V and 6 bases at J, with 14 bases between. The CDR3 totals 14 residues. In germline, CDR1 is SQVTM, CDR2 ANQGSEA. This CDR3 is CSVEGIREAGELFF. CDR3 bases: TGCAGCGTTGAGGGAATCCGGGAAGCCGGGGAGCTGTTTTTT.

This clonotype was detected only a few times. The CDR3 DNA reads as TGTGCCAGCAGCCATCCCGGAGGGAGAGAGACCCAGTACTTC. This gives the protein CASSHPGGRETQYF. The V gene is TRBV4-2, the J gene TRBJ2-5, with D perhaps matching TRBD2 (6 bases). The V gene lost 3 bases and the J gene lost 4 bases, with 12 bases spanning the gap. The germline V gene encodes CDR1 LGHNA and CDR2 YNFKEQ. The CDR3 is 14 residues long.

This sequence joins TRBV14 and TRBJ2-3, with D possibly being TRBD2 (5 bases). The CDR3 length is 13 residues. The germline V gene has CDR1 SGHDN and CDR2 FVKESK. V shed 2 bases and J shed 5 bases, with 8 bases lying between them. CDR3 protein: CASSQNSGDTQYF. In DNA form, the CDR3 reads TGTGCCAGCAGCCAAAACAGCGGAGATACGCAGTATTTT.

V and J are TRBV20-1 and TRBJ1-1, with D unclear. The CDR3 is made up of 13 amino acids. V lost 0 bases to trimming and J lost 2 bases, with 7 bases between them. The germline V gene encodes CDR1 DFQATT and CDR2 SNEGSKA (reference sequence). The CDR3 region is CSARDSENTEAFF. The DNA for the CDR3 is TGCAGTGCTAGAGACTCGGAAAACACTGAAGCTTTCTTT.

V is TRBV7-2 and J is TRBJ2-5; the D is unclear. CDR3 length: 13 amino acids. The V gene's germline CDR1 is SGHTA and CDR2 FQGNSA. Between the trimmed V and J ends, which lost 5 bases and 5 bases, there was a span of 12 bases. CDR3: CASSRGLLETQYF. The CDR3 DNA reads TGTGCCAGCAGCCGAGGTTTGTTGGAGACCCAGTACTTC.

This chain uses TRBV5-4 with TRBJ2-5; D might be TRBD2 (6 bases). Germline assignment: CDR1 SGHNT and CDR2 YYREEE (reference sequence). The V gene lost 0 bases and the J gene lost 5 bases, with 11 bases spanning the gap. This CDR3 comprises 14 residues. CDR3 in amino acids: CASSLVGEAETQYF. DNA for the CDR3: TGTGCCAGCAGCTTGGTTGGGGAGGCGGAGACCCAGTACTTC. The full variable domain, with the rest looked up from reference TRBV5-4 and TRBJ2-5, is ETGVTQSPTHLIKTRGQQVTLRCSSQSGHNTVSWYQQALGQGPQFIFQYYREEENGRGNFPPRFSGLQFPNYSSELNVNALELDDSALYLCASSLVGEAETQYFGPGTRLLVL.

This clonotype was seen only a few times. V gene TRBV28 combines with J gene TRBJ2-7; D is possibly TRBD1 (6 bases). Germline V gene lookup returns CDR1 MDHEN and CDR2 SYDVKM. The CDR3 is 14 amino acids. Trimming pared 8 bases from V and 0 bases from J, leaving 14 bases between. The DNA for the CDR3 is TGTGCCAGCTATCGGGACACGAGCTCCTACGAGCAGTACTTC. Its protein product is CASYRDTSSYEQYF.

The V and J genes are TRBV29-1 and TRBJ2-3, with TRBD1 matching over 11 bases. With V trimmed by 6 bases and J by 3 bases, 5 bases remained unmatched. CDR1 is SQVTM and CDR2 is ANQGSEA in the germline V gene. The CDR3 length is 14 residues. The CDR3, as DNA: TGCAGCGTATGGACAGGGGGCTTGACAGATACGCAGTATTTT. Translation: CSVWTGGLTDTQYF.

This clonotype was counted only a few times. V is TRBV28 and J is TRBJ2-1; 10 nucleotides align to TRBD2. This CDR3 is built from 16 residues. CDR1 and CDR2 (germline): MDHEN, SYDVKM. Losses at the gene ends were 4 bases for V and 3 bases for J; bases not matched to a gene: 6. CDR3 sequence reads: CASSSLAGEHYNEQFF. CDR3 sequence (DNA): TGTGCCAGCAGTTCTCTAGCGGGAGAACACTACAATGAGCAGTTCTTC.